The clone carrying this TCR beta chain was recorded many times. The CDR3 length is 12 residues. V was trimmed by 4 bases and J by 4 bases, leaving 10 bases between them. CDR1 and CDR2 from the germline V gene are DFQATT and SNEGSKA (reference sequence). The data stem from a study of CD8+CD57+ T cells in acquired aplastic anemia. The authors sequenced patients whose flow cytometry had shown CD8+CD57+ cell expansion. Genomic DNA provided the template from which TCR beta VDJ and CDR3 profiles were obtained. TCRdb processed the reads anew with MiXCR; each CDR3 protein has one entry. The table shows under 200,000 distinct CDR3 sequences, with 47% occurring only once.

Sequenced sample: sorted CD4+, CD8+, or CD8+CD57+ T cells (not recorded which) from PBMCs. The clonotype originates from a human donor with aplastic anemia. V and J are TRBV20-1 and TRBJ1-2; the D gene is possibly TRBD1 (6 bases). The CDR3 DNA sequence: TGCAGTGCTATAACAGGGACCTATGGCTACACCTTC. This codes for CSAITGTYGYTF.